Described below is a single T cell receptor beta chain sequence and its context. Its antigen is still unknown. There are no base qualities to consult, and no much larger clone falls within one base. From the cysteine through the phenylalanine, the CDR3 covers 14 amino acids. Kept here is only the CDR3 DNA, which spans 42 bases and is read in frame from base 1. Reading the germline V gene gives CDR1 SNHLY and CDR2 FYNNEI. Trimming accounts for 9 bases at V and 4 bases at J, while the number of junction bases matched to no gene is 6. This entry is derived from a study of somatic mutations in cytotoxic T cells in rheumatoid arthritis (dated by TCRdb to between 2016 and 2019). Looking at the study overall: Before any treatment started and right after they were diagnosed, patients gave peripheral blood samples (less than 33 ml EDTA). Some T-cell populations stained with V beta antibodies were sorted by flow on a FACSAria II or Sony SH800 to nearly 100% purity, with sorted V beta1+ cells additionally subjected to TCRB sequencing. Whether expanded CD8+ T-cell clones in untreated, newly diagnosed rheumatoid arthritis carry somatic mutations was the study question, and clonality was characterized with TCRB deep sequencing. For roughly 61 rheumatoid arthritis patients and some 20 healthy controls, TCRB deep sequencing was carried out. Patients and controls did not essentially differ in median age, which was nearly identical between the groups.

Sequencing of TCRB CDR3 was done on genomic DNA with the immunoSEQ assay. In the authors' own workflow: Published virus-specific TCRB sequences were compared with patient CD8+ clones larger than 1%, and only a few matches were found. Analyses were restricted to productive TCRB rearrangements. A clone was defined by a unique TCRB CDR3 sequence, and clonality was computed as a productive clonality index based on Shannon entropy. The template counts of each clone relative to the total templates per sample were used to calculate repertoire overlap between two samples. Flow cytometry-measured V-gene usage correlated with V-gene usage from TCRB sequencing, with a Spearman r of 0.61. Not all clones reach the TCRdb copy of this immuneACCESS table, which keeps in-frame sequences only. Checked studies attribute under half of the gap to unresolved V genes and leave the rest unexplained. D and trimming come from the DNA, and the V and J calls and clone size come from that table. Here the sample has 6,500 to 7,500 clones; around 90% occur a single time. Of the sample, 15% to 20% is held by the ten largest clones.

On an AutoMACS, CD4+ and CD8+ cells were isolated via positive magnetic bead selection, and their purity was verified by flow cytometry. Initial screening for clonal expansions relied on flow cytometry with a TCR V beta antibody panel, after which sorted CD8+ fractions underwent TCRB deep sequencing for characterization. Ficoll-Paque PLUS density gradient separation was used to isolate peripheral blood mononuclear cells. DNA from CD4-enriched, CD8-enriched or PBMC samples was extracted using Nucleospin Tissue or Tissue XS kits and then quantified on a Qubit 2.0 fluorometer. What the work shows at the level of the full study, not this receptor alone: The finding that TRBV07 was slightly underrepresented in patients was left unadjusted for multiple comparisons. There was no significant difference in CD8+ T-cell clonality between rheumatoid arthritis patients and age-matched healthy controls. CD8+ clonality increased with age in patients (Spearman r ≈ 0.46) but not in healthy controls. Several identical CD8+ TCRB sequences were found in both blood and synovial fluid, and in about an eighth of the roughly 60 patients the largest CD8+ clone exceeded 20% of CD8+ cells. Viral specificity could not be ruled out by absence from virus-specific databases, and the antigen targets of the expanded CD8+ clones remained unknown.

This clonotype originated in a man between 40 and 49 years old with rheumatoid arthritis. The V gene is TRBV2 and the J gene is TRBJ1-4; 9 bases in the middle match TRBD1. The sequenced sample consisted of CD8+ T cells sorted from blood. The sequence in DNA is TGTGCCAGTAGGACAGGGGCAAATAATGAAAAACTGTTTTTT. Translated, this gives CASRTGANNEKLFF.